A selection of T cell receptor beta chains follows, all from one sample in a study of shared T cell receptors in the human thymus. Using immunoSEQ multiplex PCR, the repertoire was profiled, and TCRdb retains in-frame clones only, with some absent. The repertoire consists of roughly 660,000 clones, with 70% to 90% occurring once and the leading ten covering 0.008% to 0.011%. These data also formed part of another study, on human thymus T cells.

Source material: thymocytes. The receptors come from a boy younger than two with a congenital heart defect. Both conserved end residues are part of each CDR3. Fields, in order: clone size, D gene, V gene, J gene, CDR3 DNA, CDR3 protein. The D gene is left open where the match is weak. The size of a clone is reported for some rows only, either as once, few or many, or as a class for expanded clones.

.	.	TRBV28	TRBJ1-1	TGTGCCAGCACCACTTCCAACAGGGAGAACACTGAAGCTTTCTTT	CASTTSNRENTEAFF
.	TRBD1	TRBV28	TRBJ2-3	TGTGCCAGCAGAACAGGGGGCCCAGATACGCAGTATTTT	CASRTGGPDTQYF
.	TRBD2	TRBV4-2	TRBJ2-3	TGTGCCAGCAGCCCACTTAGCGGGCAGGATGGCACAGATACGCAGTATTTT	CASSPLSGQDGTDTQYF
.	.	TRBV19	TRBJ2-1	TGTGCCAGTAGTATTAGCTTTCGGTTCCTGGGCTCCTACAATGAGCAGTTCTTC	CASSISFRFLGSYNEQFF
.	.	TRBV1	TRBJ2-2	TGCACCAGCATCCCGTCGAACACCGGGGAGCTGTTTTTT	CTSIPSNTGELFF
.	TRBD2	TRBV13	TRBJ2-7	TGTGCCAGCAGCTTTTACCAGAGTCCGGGACTAGCGTCCTACGAGCAGTACTTC	CASSFYQSPGLASYEQYF
.	TRBD2	TRBV5-6	TRBJ2-5	TGTGCCAGCAGCTTTGGACTAGCGGGAGGGTGGCAAGAGACCCAGTACTTC	CASSFGLAGGWQETQYF
.	.	TRBV4-2	TRBJ1-2	TGTGCCAGCAGCCACCTAGGCCGACAGCTATCTTCTAGAGGCTACACCTTC	CASSHLGRQLSSRGYTF
.	.	TRBV27	TRBJ2-7	TGTGCCAGCAGTTTAGACCCCGGCCAGGGTAACCCCTACGAGCAGTACTTC	CASSLDPGQGNPYEQYF
.	TRBD1	TRBV4-1	TRBJ1-5	TGCGCCAGCAGCCAAGCTTACGAACAGGGGGCGCGGGATCAGCCCCAGCATTTT	CASSQAYEQGARDQPQHF
.	TRBD2	TRBV11-3	TRBJ2-7	TGTGCCAGCAGCTTATTTCCCCTACCGAGCGGGAGGCGCTACGAGCAGTACTTC	CASSLFPLPSGRRYEQYF
.	TRBD2	TRBV27	TRBJ2-7	TGTGCCAGCAGTTTATCCTCACCTAGCGGGAGGACCTACGAGCAGTACTTC	CASSLSSPSGRTYEQYF
.	TRBD1	TRBV5-6	TRBJ2-5	TGTGCCAGCAGCTTGAAAGACAGGGGCGGTGAGACCCAGTACTTC	CASSLKDRGGETQYF
.	.	TRBV2	TRBJ2-4	TGTGCCAGCAGTGAACAGGGGATAGCCAAAAACATTCAGTACTTC	CASSEQGIAKNIQYF
.	TRBD1	TRBV4-1	TRBJ1-4	TGCGCCAGCAGCCAAGTCCGTAACCCGGGACAGGGAGACGAAAAACTGTTTTTT	CASSQVRNPGQGDEKLFF
.	.	TRBV4-3	TRBJ2-2	TGCGCCAGCAGCCTTTTACCCCGAGGGATATTGGACACCGGGGAGCTGTTTTTT	CASSLLPRGILDTGELFF
.	.	TRBV7-8	TRBJ2-1	TGTGCCAGCAGCTTACATCCGGGACAACCCTACAATGAGCAGTTCTTC	CASSLHPGQPYNEQFF
.	.	TRBV28	TRBJ1-4	TGTGCCAGCAGTTCCAGGGAGGGGGGGGAAAAACTGTTTTTT	CASSSREGGEKLFF
.	TRBD2	TRBV4-2	TRBJ2-7	TGTGCCAGCAGCCTCCTGGGACTAGCGGGAGTGAGCGAGCAGTACTTC	CASSLLGLAGVSEQYF
.	.	TRBV7-2	TRBJ2-7	TGTGCCAGCAGCCTCGACACCTACGAGCAGTACTTC	CASSLDTYEQYF
.	TRBD2	TRBV2	TRBJ2-7	TGTGCCAGCAGTGAAAAAACTACTAGCGGGAACGAGCAGTACTTC	CASSEKTTSGNEQYF
.	.	TRBV4-2	TRBJ2-1	TGTGCCAGCAGCCAAGATAAGGGGTACTCCTACAATGAGCAGTTCTTC	CASSQDKGYSYNEQFF
.	TRBD2	TRBV4-3	TRBJ2-2	TGCGCCAGCAGCCACGGGACTAGCGGAAACACCGGGGAGCTGTTTTTT	CASSHGTSGNTGELFF
.	TRBD2	TRBV19	TRBJ2-7	TGTGCCAGTAGTTCCCCGGACATCGGGGGGTACGAGCAGTACTTC	CASSSPDIGGYEQYF
.	.	TRBV7-2	TRBJ2-7	TGTGCCAGCAGCTTATGGCAGAAATACGAGCAGTACTTC	CASSLWQKYEQYF
.	.	TRBV6-5	TRBJ2-3	TGTGCCAGCGGAACTAGCAGCACAGATACGCAGTATTTT	CASGTSSTDTQYF
.	.	TRBV15	TRBJ2-5	TGTGCCACCAGCCGCGGCCGGGGGCAAGAGACCCAGTACTTC	CATSRGRGQETQYF
.	TRBD1	TRBV6-6	TRBJ1-1	TGTGCCAGCAGTCCGTGGACAGGATTGAACACTGAAGCTTTCTTT	CASSPWTGLNTEAFF
.	TRBD2	TRBV6-1	TRBJ2-7	TGTGCCAGCAGTGACCACGGGACTAGCGGGAGGGAGCGAAGGGTTTACGAGCAGTACTTC	CASSDHGTSGRERRVYEQYF
.	.	TRBV7-6	TRBJ2-7	TGTGCCAGCAGCTTAGCGGGCAGGGGGGATTACGAGCAGTACTTC	CASSLAGRGDYEQYF
.	.	TRBV4-1	TRBJ1-5	TGCGCCAGCAGCCAAGAGGGCAACAATCAGCCCCAGCATTTT	CASSQEGNNQPQHF
.	TRBD2	TRBV14	TRBJ2-5	TGTGCCAGCAGCCTAGCGGGAAAAAAAGAGACCCAGTACTTC	CASSLAGKKETQYF
.	.	TRBV5-5	TRBJ2-3	TGTGCCAGCAGGAGAGGCACAGATACGCAGTATTTT	CASRRGTDTQYF
.	.	TRBV11-2	TRBJ2-7	TGTGCCAGCAGCTCCGCCGACAGATTATCCTCCTACGAGCAGTACTTC	CASSSADRLSSYEQYF
.	TRBD2	TRBV28	TRBJ2-5	TGTGCCAGCAGCCGAATCGGACTAGCGGGAGGCCAGTACTTC	CASSRIGLAGGQYF
once	.	TRBV21-1	TRBJ2-3	TGTGCCAGCAGCGAAAAGGGTGTGATAGCGGGTGAAACTAGCACAGATACGCAGTATTTT	CASSEKGVIAGETSTDTQYF
.	TRBD2	TRBV9	TRBJ2-7	TGTGCCAGCTGTCTAGCGGGGAGGTACGAGCAGTACTTC	CASCLAGRYEQYF
once	TRBD2	TRBV6-6	TRBJ2-7	TGTGCCAGCAGGGCTAGCGGGAGGATTCGCTACGAGCAGTACTTC	CASRASGRIRYEQYF
.	.	TRBV21-1	TRBJ2-7	TGTGCCAGCAGTTCGGCACAGGGTAGAGACCCGACGGGGACCTACGAGCAGTACTTC	CASSSAQGRDPTGTYEQYF
.	.	TRBV5-1	TRBJ2-7	TGCGCCAGCAGCCCCGGCCAGGTTTCCTACGAGCAGTACTTC	CASSPGQVSYEQYF
.	.	TRBV6-1	TRBJ2-7	TGTGCCAGCAGTGAAGCAGGGCTAGCCTCCTACGAGCAGTACTTC	CASSEAGLASYEQYF
.	.	TRBV5-4	TRBJ2-4	TGTGCCAGCAGCGACCTCGGGACACCAGAGGAAGCCAAAAACATTCAGTACTTC	CASSDLGTPEEAKNIQYF
.	.	TRBV7-2	TRBJ2-1	TGTGCCAGCAGGCCTCTAGGGGCCCCTAGGAATGAGCAGTTCTTC	CASRPLGAPRNEQFF
once	TRBD2	TRBV10-3	TRBJ2-5	TGTGCCATCAGCTTGACTAGCGGGAGGGGAGAGACCCAGTACTTC	CAISLTSGRGETQYF
.	TRBD2	TRBV7-9	TRBJ2-5	TGTGCCAGCAGCCCCCCTAGACGGACTAGAGGTTTGGCGGAGACCCAGTACTTC	CASSPPRRTRGLAETQYF
.	.	TRBV7-6	TRBJ1-2	TGTGCCAGCAGCTCCAGGGGTGTCGGCTATGGCTACACCTTC	CASSSRGVGYGYTF
.	TRBD2	TRBV27	TRBJ2-1	TGTGCCAGCAGTGGGACTAGCGGGAGTATCAATGAGCAGTTCTTC	CASSGTSGSINEQFF
once	.	TRBV7-9	TRBJ2-7	TGTGCCAGCAGCTTAGTCCCGGGTTCTACTTACGATGAGCAGTACTTC	CASSLVPGSTYDEQYF
.	.	TRBV27	TRBJ1-3	TGTGCCAGCAGTTGCCGTGGAGCCCTCTCCTCTGGAAACACCATATATTTT	CASSCRGALSSGNTIYF
.	TRBD1	TRBV14	TRBJ1-2	TGTGCCAGCAGGCTACGGGACAGCGTTTACCATAACTATGGCTACACCTTC	CASRLRDSVYHNYGYTF
.	TRBD2	TRBV19	TRBJ2-7	TGTGCCAGTAGTATAGTTTCTAGCGGGAGCCACGAGCAGTACTTC	CASSIVSSGSHEQYF
.	TRBD2	TRBV5-4	TRBJ2-1	TGTGCCAGCAGCACATCGGTCCTAGCGGGAGCCAATGAGCAGTTCTTC	CASSTSVLAGANEQFF
.	TRBD1	TRBV4-1	TRBJ2-1	TGCGCCAGCAGCCAAGATATGGGACAGCACAATGAGCAGTTCTTC	CASSQDMGQHNEQFF
.	TRBD2	TRBV27	TRBJ2-7	TGTGCCAGCAGTCCCCGGGGGGGGACTAGCGGGGACTACGAGCAGTACTTC	CASSPRGGTSGDYEQYF